This entry lists 28 T cell receptor beta chains sequenced from one sample in a study of shared clonotypes between healthy human individuals. Clones were read by immunoSEQ multiplex PCR, and TCRdb kept only the in-frame ones, dropping some. This table has roughly 2.4 million clones, about 94% appearing once. The source material was naive CD4+ T cells sorted from blood. Documented subset: CD45RA+ positively selected. All receptors derive from a man aged 18 to 29 in good health.

This clone appeared a single time. The J gene is TRBJ2-2, the V gene TRBV7-2; the D call may be TRBD1 or TRBD2 (6 bases each). The V gene lost 4 bases and the J gene lost 7 bases, with 16 bases spanning the gap. The CDR3 length is 15 residues. Germline V gene lookup returns CDR1 SGHTA and CDR2 FQGNSA. The CDR3 region has the DNA TGTGCCAGCAGCTCCGACCGGGGGCGTAGCGGGGAGCTGTTTTTT. This translates into CASSSDRGRSGELFF.

The V gene is TRBV10-3, the J gene TRBJ2-7, with a possible D match to TRBD2 (5 bases). The ends were cut back, 0 bases at V and 3 bases at J, with 12 bases in the middle. Per the germline V gene, CDR1 is ENHRY and CDR2 is SYGVKD. The CDR3 length is 15 residues. The CDR3: CAISESEAVGYEQYF. Here the CDR3 DNA reads TGTGCCATCAGTGAGTCGGAAGCGGTAGGCTACGAGCAGTACTTC.

This clone was recorded only once. J is TRBJ2-7 and V is TRBV5-4; 7 positions agree with TRBD1. CDR3 length: 13 amino acids. Germline V gene lookup returns CDR1 SGHNT and CDR2 YYREEE (reference sequence). V lost 4 bases, J lost 3 bases, and 4 bases stayed unmatched. CDR3 bases: TGTGCCAGCAGCCCGGGACAGCTCTACGAGCAGTACTTC. This codes for CASSPGQLYEQYF.

The chain combines TRBV19 with TRBJ2-7; D ambiguous. The germline V gene has CDR1 LNHDA and CDR2 SQIVND (reference sequence). This CDR3 contains 13 residues. Trimming took off 4 bases at V and 3 bases at J, with 10 bases between the two ends. CDR3: CASSSRLVYEQYF. In nucleotides, the CDR3 is TGTGCCAGTAGTAGTCGACTGGTCTACGAGCAGTACTTC.

The rearrangement joins TRBV27 to TRBJ2-7; D is perhaps TRBD2 (6 bases). The length of the CDR3 is 17 residues. Germline-derived CDR1 and CDR2 are MNHEY and SMNVEV (reference sequence). The ends were cut back, 1 base at V and 7 bases at J, with 23 bases in the middle. DNA for the CDR3: TGTGCCAGCAGTTTATTATCTACGGCGGGATGGAACAGGGAGCAGTACTTC. Translated, it gives CASSLLSTAGWNREQYF.

The V gene is TRBV5-1, the J gene TRBJ2-1; 8 positions match TRBD2. Germline V gene data show CDR1 as SGHRS and CDR2 as YFSETQ. The junction had 3 bases not matched to a gene; V was cut back by 1 base and J by 6 bases. This CDR3 has 14 amino acids. Here the CDR3 reads CASSLTAGANEQFF. CDR3 sequence (DNA): TGCGCCAGCAGCTTGACAGCGGGAGCCAATGAGCAGTTCTTC.

A word on this clone: A read error may account for a junction end that differs from germline. The chain couples TRBV18 to TRBJ1-1; unclear D gene. From germline, CDR1 is KGHSH and CDR2 LQKENI. This CDR3 spans 15 amino acids. The DNA for the CDR3 is TGTGCCAGCTCGCCACAATCGCCCGGGAACACTGAAGCTTTCTTT. It yields the protein CASSPQSPGNTEAFF. Full variable domain (rest looked up from reference TRBV18 and TRBJ1-1): NAGVMQNPRHLVRRRGQEARLRCSPMKGHSHVYWYRQLPEEGLKFMVYLQKENIIDESGMPKERFSAEFPKEGPSILRIQQVVRGDSAAYFCASSPQSPGNTEAFFGQGTRLTVV.

This clone came up once. This chain joins TRBV6-5 and TRBJ2-7, with 7 bases fitting TRBD2. The V gene end was trimmed by 5 bases and the J gene end by 1 base; junction bases not matched to a gene: 2. Germline lookup yields CDR1 MNHEY and CDR2 SVGAGI. CDR3 length: 13 amino acids. The CDR3 coding sequence is TGTGCCAGCAGTACGGGACTATCCTACGAGCAGTACTTC. Protein: CASSTGLSYEQYF.

This chain uses TRBV5-4 with TRBJ2-1; D perhaps matches TRBD1 (7 bases). V was pared by 4 bases and J by 9 bases, with 23 bases between. This CDR3 has 16 residues. Germline V lookup: CDR1 SGHNT, CDR2 YYREEE (reference sequence). The CDR3 region is CASSRGGGEQVGEQFF. The CDR3 bases are TGTGCCAGCAGCAGAGGGGGCGGGGAACAAGTCGGTGAGCAGTTCTTC.

The V gene is TRBV27, the J gene TRBJ1-5; maybe TRBD1 (5 bases). The ends were cut back, 2 bases at V and 6 bases at J, with 14 bases in the middle. This CDR3 comprises 15 residues. Germline-derived CDR1 and CDR2 are MNHEY and SMNVEV (reference sequence). CDR3 amino acids: CASSLGPGLFQPQHF. CDR3 nucleotides: TGTGCCAGCAGTTTAGGGCCAGGGTTGTTTCAGCCCCAGCATTTT.

The genes are TRBV28 and TRBJ2-3; perhaps TRBD1 as D (6 bases). Trimming pared 5 bases from V and 0 bases from J, leaving 9 bases between. The CDR3 covers 14 residues. Germline V gene data show CDR1 as MDHEN and CDR2 as SYDVKM. The CDR3 nucleotides are TGTGCCAGCAGTCCTGACAGGAGCACAGATACGCAGTATTTT. Residues: CASSPDRSTDTQYF. Filled out from reference TRBV28 and TRBJ2-3, the complete variable domain reads DVKVTQSSRYLVKRTGEKVFLECVQDMDHENMFWYRQDPGLGLRLIYFSYDVKMKEKGDIPEGYSVSREKKERFSLILESASTNQTSMYLCASSPDRSTDTQYFGPGTRLTVL.

The chain uses TRBV7-2 and TRBJ2-5; 7 positions agree with TRBD2. CDR3 length equals 16 residues. Germline loops: CDR1 SGHTA, CDR2 FQGNSA. Trimming at V came to 5 bases and at J to 2 bases, leaving 11 bases not matched to a gene. CDR3 in amino acids: CASSRGSGLLQETQYF. CDR3 sequence (DNA): TGTGCCAGCAGCAGAGGGTCGGGACTACTACAAGAGACCCAGTACTTC.

The CDR3 sequence: CASSPAGQVNSPLHF. The CDR3 DNA follows: TGTGCCAGCAGCCCCGCGGGACAGGTTAATTCACCCCTCCACTTT. V usage is TRBV11-2 and J usage is TRBJ1-6; 8 nucleotides align to TRBD1. The CDR3 loop spans 15 amino acids. With 5 bases clipped from V and 6 bases from J, the junction kept 6 bases outside the gene matches. Germline V gives CDR1 SGHAT, CDR2 FQNNGV.

This chain joins TRBV4-1 and TRBJ1-4; D is uncertain. CDR1 is MGHRA, CDR2 YSYEKL, per germline. CDR3 length equals 16 residues. Trimming cost V 3 bases and J 2 bases, with 13 bases left between them. The CDR3 sequence is CASSQASGVTNEKLFF. CDR3 DNA: TGCGCCAGCAGCCAGGCTTCCGGGGTCACTAATGAAAAACTGTTTTTT.

The chain combines TRBV5-4 with TRBJ1-2; D perhaps matches TRBD1 (5 bases). CDR1 and CDR2 from the germline V gene are SGHNT and YYREEE (reference sequence). Trimming pared 1 base from V and 8 bases from J, leaving 12 bases between. The CDR3 runs to 13 residues. This chain's CDR3 is CASSLSGGEGYTF. The CDR3 region has the DNA TGTGCCAGCAGCTTGAGTGGAGGGGAGGGCTACACCTTC.

V usage is TRBV7-9 and J usage is TRBJ1-4; possibly TRBD1 for D (5 bases). The germline gives CDR1 SEHNR, CDR2 FQNEAQ (reference sequence). This CDR3 contains 15 residues. The V and J ends lost 5 bases and 4 bases respectively, with 14 bases between them. The CDR3 nucleotides read TGTGCCAGCAGCCCTATGACAGATCTTAATGAAAAACTGTTTTTT. It yields the protein CASSPMTDLNEKLFF.

In its sample, this clone was seen a few times. This chain connects TRBV2 to TRBJ1-2, with no clear D. V lost 6 bases, J lost 7 bases, and 12 bases lay in between. The CDR3 contains 12 residues. Germline-derived CDR1 and CDR2 are SNHLY and FYNNEI. The CDR3 nucleotides are TGTGCCAGCAGCGTTATAGGTGGTGGCTACACCTTC. It translates to CASSVIGGGYTF.

V gene TRBV9 combines with J gene TRBJ2-4, with 7 nucleotides matching TRBD2. The junction had 11 bases not matched to a gene; V was cut back by 0 bases and J by 8 bases. This CDR3 contains 16 residues. Germline V lookup: CDR1 SGDLS, CDR2 YYNGEE. This CDR3 reads CASSVGSSGLLDIQYF. The CDR3, as DNA: TGTGCCAGCAGCGTAGGCTCTAGCGGCCTACTTGACATTCAGTACTTC.

The CDR3 nucleotides are TGCGCCAGCAGCCCGATTACTAGCGGGGCGATCGGGTACAATGAGCAGTTCTTC. Residues: CASSPITSGAIGYNEQFF. The chain employs TRBV5-1 and TRBJ2-1, with 10 bases that match TRBD2. The CDR3 has 18 amino acids. The V segment lost 4 bases and the J segment 4 bases; nucleotides outside the gene matches: 14. The germline V gene encodes CDR1 SGHRS and CDR2 YFSETQ.

Only one count was recorded for this clone. This chain links TRBV15 with TRBJ2-7; 8 nucleotides align to TRBD1. The V gene end was trimmed by 4 bases and the J gene end by 2 bases; junction bases not matched to a gene: 7. Germline values: CDR1 LNHNV, CDR2 YYDKDF (reference sequence). CDR3 length equals 15 residues. This CDR3 reads CATSNRGTGTYEQYF. CDR3 in DNA: TGTGCCACCAGCAACAGAGGGACAGGAACCTACGAGCAGTACTTC.

J is TRBJ1-1 and V is TRBV11-2; D is uncertain. This CDR3 is built from 15 residues. Trimming left V 3 bases short and J 0 bases short, with 11 bases between. CDR1 SGHAT and CDR2 FQNNGV come from the germline V gene. The DNA for the CDR3 is TGTGCCAGCAGCTTCGGAGGGCACCTGAACACTGAAGCTTTCTTT. Protein product: CASSFGGHLNTEAFF.

The chain combines TRBV5-4 with TRBJ2-7; TRBD1 or TRBD2 may be the D gene (5 bases each). CDR3 size: 12 residues. Germline V lookup: CDR1 SGHNT, CDR2 YYREEE (reference sequence). Between the trimmed V and J ends, which lost 0 bases and 8 bases, there was a span of 9 bases. CDR3 coding DNA: TGTGCCAGCAGCTTGGCTACGGGACAGCAGTACTTC. Translated, it gives CASSLATGQQYF. The whole variable domain, remainder taken from reference TRBV5-4 and TRBJ2-7, is ETGVTQSPTHLIKTRGQQVTLRCSSQSGHNTVSWYQQALGQGPQFIFQYYREEENGRGNFPPRFSGLQFPNYSSELNVNALELDDSALYLCASSLATGQQYFGPGTRLTVT.

This clone came up once. This chain connects TRBV10-3 to TRBJ1-5; 9 bases fit TRBD1. Germline-derived CDR1 and CDR2 are ENHRY and SYGVKD. The CDR3 sequence is 16 residues long. Unmatched junction bases numbered 5, after V lost 2 bases and J lost 3 bases. The CDR3 region is CAISETGQGLNQPQHF. CDR3 DNA sequence: TGTGCCATCAGTGAGACCGGACAGGGGCTCAATCAGCCCCAGCATTTT.

The rearrangement joins TRBV15 to TRBJ2-3; D unresolved. The ends were cut back, 1 base at V and 4 bases at J, with 3 bases in the middle. CDR1 and CDR2 from the germline V gene are LNHNV and YYDKDF (reference sequence). This CDR3 contains 12 residues. The DNA for the CDR3 is TGTGCCACCAGCAGAGTGGCAGATACGCAGTATTTT. Protein: CATSRVADTQYF.

J is TRBJ1-3 and V is TRBV7-2; D remains unclear. The CDR3 has 14 amino acids. Trimming pared 6 bases from V and 1 base from J, leaving 10 bases between. In germline, CDR1 is SGHTA, CDR2 FQGNSA. In nucleotides, the CDR3 is TGTGCCAGCAGACCCTCGGGATCTGGAAACACCATATATTTT. Amino acid sequence: CASRPSGSGNTIYF.

The genes are TRBV28 and TRBJ1-2; D ambiguous. Germline assignment: CDR1 MDHEN and CDR2 SYDVKM. The V gene lost 4 bases and the J gene lost 1 base, with 10 bases spanning the gap. This CDR3 is built from 14 residues. The CDR3, as DNA: TGTGCCAGCAGTTCTACCACACTTAACTATGGCTACACCTTC. Protein: CASSSTTLNYGYTF.

The chain has TRBV5-1 and TRBJ1-3, with 11 bases identical to TRBD1. The CDR3 is 17 residues long. In germline, CDR1 is SGHRS, CDR2 YFSETQ. The ends lost 4 bases at V and 0 bases at J; junction bases unmatched: 6. The CDR3 sequence: CASSDRDRGISGNTIYF. CDR3 coding DNA: TGCGCCAGCAGCGACCGGGACAGGGGGATCTCTGGAAACACCATATATTTT.

V is TRBV16 and J is TRBJ2-6, with D uncertain. V dropped 3 bases and J dropped 0 bases, with 9 bases sitting between them. CDR1 is KGHSY, CDR2 FQNENV, per germline. The CDR3 length is 16 residues. CDR3 nucleotide sequence: TGTGCCAGCAGCCATACCTTCACCTCTGGGGCCAACGTCCTGACTTTC. Protein sequence: CASSHTFTSGANVLTF.